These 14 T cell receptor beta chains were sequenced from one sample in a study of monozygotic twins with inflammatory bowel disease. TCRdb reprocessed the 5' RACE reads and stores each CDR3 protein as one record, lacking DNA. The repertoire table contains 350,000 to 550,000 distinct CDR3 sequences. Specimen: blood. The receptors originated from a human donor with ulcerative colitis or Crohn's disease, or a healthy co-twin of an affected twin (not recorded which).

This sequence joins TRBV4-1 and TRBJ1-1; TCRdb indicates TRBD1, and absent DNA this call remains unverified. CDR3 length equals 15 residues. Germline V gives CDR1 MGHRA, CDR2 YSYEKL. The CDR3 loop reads CASSQDDRVNTEAFF.

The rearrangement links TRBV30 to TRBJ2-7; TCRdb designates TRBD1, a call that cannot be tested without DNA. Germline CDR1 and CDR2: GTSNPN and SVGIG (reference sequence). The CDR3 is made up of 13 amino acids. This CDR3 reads CAWNEAGHYEQYF. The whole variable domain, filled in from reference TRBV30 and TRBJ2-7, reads SQTIHQWPATLVQPVGSPLSLECTVEGTSNPNLYWYRQAAGRGLQLLFYSVGIGQISSEVPQNLSASRPQDRQFILSSKKLLLSDSGFYLCAWNEAGHYEQYFGPGTRLTVT.

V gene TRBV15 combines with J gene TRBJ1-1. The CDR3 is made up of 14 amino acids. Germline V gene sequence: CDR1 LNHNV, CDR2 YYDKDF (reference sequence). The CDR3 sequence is CATSRDSMNTEAFF. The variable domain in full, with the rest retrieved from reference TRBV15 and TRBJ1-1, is DAMVIQNPRYQVTQFGKPVTLSCSQTLNHNVMYWYQQKSSQAPKLLFHYYDKDFNNEADTPDNFQSRRPNTSFCFLDIRSPGLGDTAMYLCATSRDSMNTEAFFGQGTRLTVV.

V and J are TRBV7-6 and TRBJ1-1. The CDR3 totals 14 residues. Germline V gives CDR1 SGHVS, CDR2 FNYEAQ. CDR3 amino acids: CASSPSIGNTEAFF.

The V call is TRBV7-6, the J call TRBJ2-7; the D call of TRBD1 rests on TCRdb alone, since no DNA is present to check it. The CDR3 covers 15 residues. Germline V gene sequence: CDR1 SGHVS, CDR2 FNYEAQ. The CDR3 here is CASSPGTGNSYEQYF. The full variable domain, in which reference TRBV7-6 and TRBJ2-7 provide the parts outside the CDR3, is GAGVSQSPRYKVTKRGQDVALRCDPISGHVSLYWYRQALGQGPEFLTYFNYEAQQDKSGLPNDRFSAERPEGSISTLTIQRTEQRDSAMYRCASSPGTGNSYEQYFGPGTRLTVT.

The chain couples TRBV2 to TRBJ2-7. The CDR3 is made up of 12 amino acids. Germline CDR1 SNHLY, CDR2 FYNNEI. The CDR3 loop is CASSANSLVQYF.

The CDR3 here is CASSSPARGGSSQPQHF. This sequence joins TRBV19 and TRBJ1-5; with no DNA, the TCRdb D assignment of TRBD1 cannot be verified. CDR1 LNHDA and CDR2 SQIVND come from the germline V gene (reference sequence). This CDR3 spans 17 amino acids.

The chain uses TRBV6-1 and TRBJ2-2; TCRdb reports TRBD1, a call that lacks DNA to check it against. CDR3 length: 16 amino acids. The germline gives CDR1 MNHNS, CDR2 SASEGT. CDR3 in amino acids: CASTKIDRVNTGELFF.

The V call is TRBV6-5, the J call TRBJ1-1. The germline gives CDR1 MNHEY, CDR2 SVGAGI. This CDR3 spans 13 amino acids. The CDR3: CASTKDGNTEAFF.

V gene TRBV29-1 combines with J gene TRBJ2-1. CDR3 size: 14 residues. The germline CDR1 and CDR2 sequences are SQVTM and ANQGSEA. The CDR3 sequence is CSVDARGSYNEQFF.

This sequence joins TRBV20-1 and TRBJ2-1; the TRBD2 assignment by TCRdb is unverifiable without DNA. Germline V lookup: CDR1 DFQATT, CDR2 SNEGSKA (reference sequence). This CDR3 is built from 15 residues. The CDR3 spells CSARALSGSGDEQFF.

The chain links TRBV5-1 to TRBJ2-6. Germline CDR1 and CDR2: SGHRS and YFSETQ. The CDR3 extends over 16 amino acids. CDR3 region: CASAPRPSSGANVLTF. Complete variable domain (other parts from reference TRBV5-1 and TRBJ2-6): KAGVTQTPRYLIKTRGQQVTLSCSPISGHRSVSWYQQTPGQGLQFLFEYFSETQRNKGNFPGRFSGRQFSNSRSEMNVSTLELGDSALYLCASAPRPSSGANVLTFGAGSRLTVL.

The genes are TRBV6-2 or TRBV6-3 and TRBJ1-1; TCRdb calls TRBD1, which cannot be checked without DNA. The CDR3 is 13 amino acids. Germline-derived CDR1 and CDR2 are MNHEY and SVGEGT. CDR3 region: CASRPRGDTEAFF.

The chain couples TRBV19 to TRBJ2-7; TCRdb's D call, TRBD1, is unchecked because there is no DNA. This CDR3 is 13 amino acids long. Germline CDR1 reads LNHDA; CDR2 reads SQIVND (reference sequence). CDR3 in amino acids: CASSIERGYEQYF.